This T cell receptor (beta chain) was sequenced during a study of PD-1 blockade in classical Hodgkin lymphoma. Study-wide results and caveats: Later analyses included only patients treated at least 1 year post-ASCT. Underlying causes for the observed repertoire differences were not defined, possibly disease activity or prior therapy.

Profiled with immunoSEQ multiplex PCR; TCRdb holds only in-frame clones, not every one. The sample has thousands of clones; around three fifths are singletons. All patients experienced relapse after autologous stem cell transplantation, and brentuximab vedotin exposure was variable. The germline V gene encodes CDR1 SGHRS and CDR2 YFSETQ. The CDR3 contains 17 residues. Trimming removed 3 bases at V and 5 bases at J, with 23 bases between. A remark on this clone: The antigen is unknown.

Here the sequenced sample was peripheral blood mononuclear cells (PBMCs), taken at baseline. The rearrangement uses TRBV5-1 and TRBJ2-5; D is perhaps TRBD2 (6 bases). This TCR was recovered from a human donor with classical Hodgkin lymphoma. Here the CDR3 reads CASSSRGGASPGETQYF. The CDR3 bases are TGCGCCAGCAGCTCCCGGGGCGGGGCCTCGCCGGGGGAGACCCAGTACTTC.